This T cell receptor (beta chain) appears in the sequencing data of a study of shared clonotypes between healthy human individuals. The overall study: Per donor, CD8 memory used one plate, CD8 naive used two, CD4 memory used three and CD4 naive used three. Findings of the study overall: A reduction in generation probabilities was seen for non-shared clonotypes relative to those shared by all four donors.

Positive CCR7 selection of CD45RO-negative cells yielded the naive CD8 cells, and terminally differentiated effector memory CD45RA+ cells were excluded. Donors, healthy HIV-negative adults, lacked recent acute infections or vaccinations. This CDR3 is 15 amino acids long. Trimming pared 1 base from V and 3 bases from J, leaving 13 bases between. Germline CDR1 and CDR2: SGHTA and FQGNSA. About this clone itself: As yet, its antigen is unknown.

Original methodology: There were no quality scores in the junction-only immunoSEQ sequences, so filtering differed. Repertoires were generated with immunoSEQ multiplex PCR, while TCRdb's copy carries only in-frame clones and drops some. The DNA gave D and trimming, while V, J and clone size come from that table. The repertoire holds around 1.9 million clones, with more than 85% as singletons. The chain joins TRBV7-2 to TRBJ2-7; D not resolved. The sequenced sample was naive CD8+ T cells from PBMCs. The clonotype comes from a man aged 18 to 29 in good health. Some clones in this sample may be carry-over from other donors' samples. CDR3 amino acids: CASSLVSEQNYEQYF. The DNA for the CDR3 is TGTGCCAGCAGCTTAGTAAGCGAACAAAACTACGAGCAGTACTTC.